This T cell receptor beta chain was sequenced in a study of a mutant IDH1 vaccine in newly diagnosed glioma. Study-level information: In some groups vaccination began 4-6 weeks post-radiotherapy; others received it with temozolomide. Beforehand, treatment had been radiotherapy, temozolomide, or both; the majority received both.

Only in-frame clones appear in the TCRdb table, and some are missing; sequencing was by immunoSEQ multiplex PCR. The table records tens of thousands of clones, roughly 85% of them present only once. Time point reported: week 23, last vaccination. Vaccinated patients received 300 ug of mutant IDH1 20-mer peptide per dose, with topical imiquimod. The donor cohort comprised cases of new WHO grade 3 or 4 IDH1-mutant, ATRX-lost astrocytoma. Germline V gene data show CDR1 as MGHDK and CDR2 as SYGVNS. This CDR3 has 14 amino acids. The V and J ends lost 3 bases and 6 bases, in that order; junction bases with no gene match: 4. This clone occurred a few times. Its antigen is unidentified.

The V and J genes are TRBV25-1 and TRBJ1-1; 10 nucleotides line up with TRBD1. This receptor was obtained from a man aged 25 to 45 with glioma. Some clones in this sample may be carry-over from other donors' samples. The material was PBMCs, obtained from a glioma patient whose treatment included an IDH1 peptide vaccine. CDR3 in amino acids: CASSDLGTGAEAFF. In DNA, the CDR3 is TGTGCCAGCAGTGACCTAGGGACAGGGGCTGAAGCTTTCTTT.